A selection of T cell receptor beta chains follows, all from one sample in a study of a mutant IDH1 vaccine in newly diagnosed glioma. Clones were read by immunoSEQ multiplex PCR, and TCRdb kept only the in-frame ones, dropping some. The profile shows roughly 39,000 clones, approximately 85% of them singletons. The antigens for these receptors are not known. Sequenced material: PBMCs, taken from a glioma patient whose treatment included an IDH1 peptide vaccine. The receptors were sampled from a man in his forties with glioma. The CDR3 runs from the conserved cysteine through the conserved F or W. D genes are given only for firm matches. Rows may omit the clone size; those that give it use once, few, many or a size class.

-,TRBJ2-3,TRBV11-2,-,CASGIGTLSTDTQYF,TGTGCCAGCGGGATTGGGACACTGAGCACAGATACGCAGTATTTT
-,TRBJ2-5,TRBV13,-,CASSPGWGAETQYF,TGTGCCAGCAGCCCCGGCTGGGGGGCAGAGACCCAGTACTTC
-,TRBJ1-1,TRBV16,-,CASTSQGNTEAFF,TGTGCCAGCACCTCACAGGGGAACACTGAAGCTTTCTTT
-,TRBJ1-5,TRBV7-2,-,CASSLGRNQPQHF,TGTGCCAGCAGCCTGGGACGCAATCAGCCCCAGCATTTT
-,TRBJ1-1,TRBV7-2,-,CASSFSSRGNTEAFF,TGTGCCAGCAGCTTCTCTTCTCGGGGGAACACTGAAGCTTTCTTT
-,TRBJ2-3,TRBV27,-,CASSLTPPDTQYF,TGTGCCAGCAGTTTGACCCCGCCAGATACGCAGTATTTT
-,TRBJ2-7,TRBV28,-,CASSLYAGLSVRSYEQYF,TGTGCCAGCAGTTTATATGCGGGACTTAGCGTGAGGTCTTACGAGCAGTACTTC
-,TRBJ1-5,TRBV9,-,CASSLGTFNQPQHF,TGTGCCAGCAGCCTCGGGACATTCAATCAGCCCCAGCATTTT
-,TRBJ2-5,TRBV5-5,-,CASNGIQETQYF,TGTGCCAGCAATGGTATCCAAGAGACCCAGTACTTC
TRBD1,TRBJ2-7,TRBV28,-,CASSLSGTGGNYEQYF,TGTGCCAGCAGTTTATCCGGGACAGGGGGTAACTACGAGCAGTACTTC
TRBD1,TRBJ2-7,TRBV13,-,CASSGQGVYEQYF,TGTGCCAGCAGCGGACAGGGGGTATACGAGCAGTACTTC
-,TRBJ2-3,TRBV11-2,-,CASSFRMYKDTQYF,TGTGCCAGCAGCTTTAGGATGTACAAGGATACGCAGTATTTT
-,TRBJ2-1,TRBV4-3,-,CASSQAFPSYNEQFF,TGCGCCAGCAGCCAAGCTTTTCCTTCCTACAATGAGCAGTTCTTC
-,TRBJ2-5,TRBV7-9,-,CASSPWRDEETQYF,TGTGCCAGCAGCCCCTGGCGAGATGAAGAGACCCAGTACTTC
-,TRBJ2-3,TRBV5-1,-,CASSLGGLTDTQYF,TGCGCCAGCAGCTTGGGTGGACTCACAGATACGCAGTATTTT
TRBD1,TRBJ2-1,TRBV2,few,CASSENRGKFF,TGTGCCAGCAGTGAAAACAGGGGAAAATTCTTC
-,TRBJ2-7,TRBV15,-,CATLIGLSYEQYF,TGTGCCACCCTTATTGGTCTGTCCTACGAGCAGTACTTC
-,TRBJ2-5,TRBV7-9,-,CASTPRETQYF,TGTGCCAGCACCCCTCGAGAGACCCAGTACTTC
-,TRBJ1-2,TRBV6-5,-,CASKGPTGTNYGYTF,TGTGCCAGCAAGGGGCCGACGGGGACTAACTATGGCTACACCTTC
TRBD1,TRBJ1-2,TRBV6-4,-,CASKSDRGSAGYTF,TGTGCCAGCAAATCCGACAGGGGGTCTGCTGGCTACACCTTC
TRBD1,TRBJ1-1,TRBV28,-,CASRTGEVREAFF,TGTGCCAGTAGGACAGGGGAAGTACGCGAAGCTTTCTTT
-,TRBJ2-7,TRBV27,-,CASSLVAGAYEQYF,TGTGCCAGCAGCCTAGTGGCCGGGGCCTACGAGCAGTACTTC
TRBD2,TRBJ2-3,TRBV7-8,once,CASTPLAGDNTQYF,TGTGCCAGCACCCCTCTAGCGGGAGATAATACGCAGTATTTT
-,TRBJ2-6,TRBV16,-,CASSPEGGANVLTF,TGTGCCAGCAGCCCTGAGGGCGGGGCCAACGTCCTGACTTTC
-,TRBJ1-5,TRBV2,-,CASREGQPNQPQHF,TGTGCCAGCAGGGAGGGCCAACCAAATCAGCCCCAGCATTTT
TRBD2,TRBJ2-5,TRBV5-1,once,CASSLVVSGETQYF,TGCGCCAGCAGCTTGGTGGTTAGCGGGGAGACCCAGTACTTC
TRBD2,TRBJ2-7,TRBV4-2,-,CASSLTSGGAYEQYF,TGTGCCAGCAGCCTCACTAGCGGGGGCGCTTACGAGCAGTACTTC
-,TRBJ2-5,TRBV15,-,CATSRDHPGRQETQYF,TGTGCCACCAGCAGAGATCACCCGGGCAGACAAGAGACCCAGTACTTC
-,TRBJ2-3,TRBV9,-,CASTARGRTDTQYF,TGTGCCAGCACCGCCCGGGGGCGCACAGATACGCAGTATTTT
-,TRBJ1-5,TRBV7-9,-,CASSSRLRVSNQPQHF,TGTGCCAGCAGCTCCCGACTCAGGGTTAGCAATCAGCCCCAGCATTTT
-,TRBJ2-1,TRBV5-1,few,CASSEGEAYHEQFF,TGCGCCAGCAGCGAGGGTGAAGCGTATCATGAGCAGTTCTTC
-,TRBJ1-5,TRBV4-1,few,CASSPDRDQPQHF,TGCGCCAGCAGTCCCGACCGTGATCAGCCCCAGCATTTT
-,TRBJ2-5,TRBV27,-,CASSTYGVETQYF,TGTGCCAGCAGCACTTACGGGGTGGAGACCCAGTACTTC
TRBD1,TRBJ1-5,TRBV27,few,CASSLDRKGAGQPQHF,TGTGCCAGCAGTTTAGACCGGAAGGGGGCAGGTCAGCCCCAGCATTTT
-,TRBJ1-2,TRBV11-2,-,CASSLGSGMDGYTF,TGTGCCAGCAGCTTAGGGTCGGGAATGGATGGCTACACCTTC
-,TRBJ2-1,TRBV7-9,few,CASSLVPFINEQFF,TGTGCCAGCAGCTTAGTGCCCTTTATCAATGAGCAGTTCTTC